What follows are 8 T cell receptor beta chains derived from one specimen sequenced in a study of T cells in Graves' hyperthyroidism and ophthalmopathy. The investigators amplified TCR beta CDR3 regions from RNA transcripts. The primer set for the first-round RT-PCR of the TCR CDR3 was HTBI. TCRdb independently ran MiXCR on the multiplex PCR reads; one entry per CDR3 protein. The repertoire holds 410,000 or so distinct CDR3 sequences, with roughly 14% as singletons. Sequencing input: blood. Receptors were obtained from a young man with Graves' ophthalmopathy.

This clonotype was found many times. A much larger clone is a single base away; this may be a read error. The chain recombines TRBV6-5 with TRBJ2-3; D uncertain. CDR1 is MNHEY and CDR2 is SVGAGI in the germline V gene. The CDR3 runs to 14 residues. Trimming took off 0 bases at V and 0 bases at J, with 4 bases between the two ends. The CDR3 region is CASSYSESTDTQYF. CDR3 DNA sequence: TGTGCCAGCAGTTACTCGGAAAGCACAGATACGCAGTATTTT.

The chain has TRBV2 and TRBJ2-7; 9 nucleotides match TRBD1. The CDR3 is 15 amino acids. J was trimmed by 6 bases and V by 3 bases; bases with no gene match: 9. The germline V gene has CDR1 SNHLY and CDR2 FYNNEI. CDR3 residues: CASSEVRTGVVEQYF. CDR3 DNA: TGTGCCAGCAGTGAGGTACGGACAGGGGTGGTCGAGCAGTACTTC.

As concerns this clonotype: A much larger clone sits a single nucleotide away, making a read error possible. V gene TRBV27 combines with J gene TRBJ2-2; TRBD1 aligns across 7 bases. CDR1 and CDR2 (germline): MNHEY, SMNVEV (reference sequence). The CDR3 extends over 15 amino acids. DNA for the CDR3: TGTGCCAGCAGCCCGATGGAACAGGGGATCGGGGAGCTGCTTTTT. Its protein is CASSPMEQGIGELLF.

The V gene is TRBV2, the J gene TRBJ1-2, with D tentatively TRBD1 (5 bases). Trimming took off 3 bases at V and 8 bases at J, with 10 bases between the two ends. This CDR3 is built from 12 residues. Germline lookup yields CDR1 SNHLY and CDR2 FYNNEI. The CDR3 loop is CASSDQGYGYTF. CDR3 nucleotides: TGTGCCAGCAGTGACCAGGGTTACGGCTACACCTTC.

This clonotype was counted at least ten times. The chain employs TRBV10-2 and TRBJ2-7; D could derive from TRBD1 or TRBD2 (7 bases each). CDR3 length equals 13 residues. The ends were cut back, 11 bases at V and 4 bases at J, with 18 bases in the middle. Looked up from germline, CDR1 is WSHSY and CDR2 is SAAADI. CDR3 sequence reads: CALAGGAEYEQYF. The CDR3 nucleotides read TGCGCCCTAGCAGGGGGGGCGGAGTACGAGCAGTACTTC.

This clonotype was observed many times. This chain connects TRBV5-6 to TRBJ1-2, with D possibly TRBD1 on 6 matching bases. Germline values: CDR1 SGHDT, CDR2 YYEEEE. This CDR3 has 13 residues. With 3 bases removed from V and 4 bases from J, the gap between germline ends came to 10 bases. CDR3 region: CASSYLTGYGYTF. The DNA of the CDR3 is TGTGCCAGCAGCTATTTGACAGGCTATGGCTACACCTTC.

The V and J genes are TRBV4-2 and TRBJ1-6; D unresolved. Per germline, CDR1 LGHNA and CDR2 YNFKEQ. Trimming took 1 base from V and 4 from J, leaving 11 bases between them. This CDR3 comprises 16 residues. The CDR3 spells CASSQAEGSYNSPLHF. In DNA, the CDR3 is TGTGCCAGCAGCCAAGCTGAGGGTTCTTATAATTCACCCCTCCACTTT.

This clonotype was seen ten or more times. The chain couples TRBV10-3 to TRBJ1-5; D ambiguous. Germline V gene data show CDR1 as ENHRY and CDR2 as SYGVKD. The CDR3 length is 12 residues. The germline V and J ends were trimmed by 3 bases and 11 bases, with 11 bases remaining between them. Here the CDR3 DNA reads TGTGCCATCAGTGACAGGAGAGTAGCCCAGCATTTT. Its translation is CAISDRRVAQHF.